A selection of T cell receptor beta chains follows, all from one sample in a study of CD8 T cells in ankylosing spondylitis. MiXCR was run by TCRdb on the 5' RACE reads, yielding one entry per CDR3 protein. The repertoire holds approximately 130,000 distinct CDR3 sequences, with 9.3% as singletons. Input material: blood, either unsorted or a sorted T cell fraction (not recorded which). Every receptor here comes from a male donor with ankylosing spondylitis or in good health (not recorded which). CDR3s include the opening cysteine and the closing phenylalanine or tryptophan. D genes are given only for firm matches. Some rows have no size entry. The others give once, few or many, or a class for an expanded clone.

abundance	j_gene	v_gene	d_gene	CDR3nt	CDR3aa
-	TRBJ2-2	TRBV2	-	TGTGCCAGCAGTCTAACTAGGACGTACACCGGGGAGCTGTTTTTT	CASSLTRTYTGELFF
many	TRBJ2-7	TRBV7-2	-	TGTGCCAGCAGCTACCGATTGTCGGGAGTGGGCGAGCAGTACTTC	CASSYRLSGVGEQYF
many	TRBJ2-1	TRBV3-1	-	TGTGCCAGCAGCCACGGCAGGGAGTTCGGCAATGAGCAGTTCTTC	CASSHGREFGNEQFF
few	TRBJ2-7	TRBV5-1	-	TGCGCCAGCAGCAGGGACATGGCGGCTGGGGAGCAGTACTTC	CASSRDMAAGEQYF
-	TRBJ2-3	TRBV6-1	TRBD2	TGTGCCAGCGGCGGTGCGGGAGGGGGTACAGATACGCAGTATTTT	CASGGAGGGTDTQYF
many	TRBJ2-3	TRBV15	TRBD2	TGTGCCACCAGCAGAAGGACTAGCGGGAGTTCAGATACGCAGTATTTT	CATSRRTSGSSDTQYF
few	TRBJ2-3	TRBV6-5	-	TGTGCCAGCAGTTACTCGGATCTGACAGATACGCAGTATTTT	CASSYSDLTDTQYF
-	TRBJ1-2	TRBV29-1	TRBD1	TGCAGCGTGGAGCAGGGGGGCTATGGCTACACCTTC	CSVEQGGYGYTF
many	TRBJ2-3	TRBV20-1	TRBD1	TGCAGTGCTAGAGCCCGACAGGGTGCGCCGGCAAAAACGCAGTATTTT	CSARARQGAPAKTQYF
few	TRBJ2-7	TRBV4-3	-	TGCGCCAGCAGCCAAGATACCGATCGGGGTTTCGAGCAGTACTTC	CASSQDTDRGFEQYF
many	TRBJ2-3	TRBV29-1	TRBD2	TGCAGCGTATTCCGAAGCGGGAGACCCGCAGATACGCAGTATTTT	CSVFRSGRPADTQYF
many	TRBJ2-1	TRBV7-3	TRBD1	TGTGCCAGCAGCCAAATCAGGACAGGTTACAATGAGCAGTTCTTC	CASSQIRTGYNEQFF
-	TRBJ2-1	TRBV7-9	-	TGTGCCAGCAGCTTCTCAGGGGAGAATGAGCAGTTCTTC	CASSFSGENEQFF
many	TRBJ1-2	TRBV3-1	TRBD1	TGTGCCAGCAGCCGGACCGACAGGGATTATGGCTACACCTTC	CASSRTDRDYGYTF
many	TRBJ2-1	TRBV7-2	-	TGTGCCAGCAGCGAAGGGGTCCATGAGCAGTTCTTC	CASSEGVHEQFF
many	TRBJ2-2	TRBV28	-	TGTGCCAGCATCGCTCGCCCCGGGGAGCTGTTTTTT	CASIARPGELFF
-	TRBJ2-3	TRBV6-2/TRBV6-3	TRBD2	TGTGCCAGCAGCCGACCGGCGGGAGGGGCGCCATATACGCAGTATTTT	CASSRPAGGAPYTQYF
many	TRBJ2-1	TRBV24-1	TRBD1	TGTGCCACCAGCCGGGACAGTTACAATGAGCAGTTCTTC	CATSRDSYNEQFF
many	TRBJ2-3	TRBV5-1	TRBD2	TGCGCCAGCAGCACGAGCGGGATTCACTCGGATACGCAGTATTTT	CASSTSGIHSDTQYF
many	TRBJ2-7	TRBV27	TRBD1	TGTGCCAGCCGCCCCTCAGGGGGAAGTTACGAGCAGTACTTC	CASRPSGGSYEQYF
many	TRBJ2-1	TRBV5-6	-	TGTGCCAGCAGCTTCTCGCTTAGCCCGAGCTCCTACAATGAGCAGTTCTTC	CASSFSLSPSSYNEQFF
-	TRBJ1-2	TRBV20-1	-	TGCAGTGCTCTAGACTATAACTATGGCTACACCTTC	CSALDYNYGYTF
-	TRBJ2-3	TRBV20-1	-	TGCAGTGCGCTGTTAGGACGGTCCGACGACTATCGCACAGATACGCAGTATTTT	CSALLGRSDDYRTDTQYF
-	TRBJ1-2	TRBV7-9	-	TGTGCCAGCAGGCGGGGGGACGGCTACACCTTC	CASRRGDGYTF
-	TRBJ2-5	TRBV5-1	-	TGCGCCAGCAGGTTGGACAGAGAGACCCAGTACTTC	CASRLDRETQYF
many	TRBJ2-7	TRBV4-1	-	TGCGCCAGCAGCCAAGAACTTTTAGGTAGAAACGAGCAGTACTTC	CASSQELLGRNEQYF
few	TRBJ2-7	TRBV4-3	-	TGCGCCAGCAGCCAAACAACTAGTCAGGCCTACGAGCAGTACTTC	CASSQTTSQAYEQYF
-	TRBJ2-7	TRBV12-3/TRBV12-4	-	TGTGCCAGCAGTAGCCGGGACATCGGGCGCTACGAGCAGTACTTC	CASSSRDIGRYEQYF
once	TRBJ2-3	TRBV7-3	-	TGTGCCAGCAGCTTCCGGGACACCGATACGCAGTATTTT	CASSFRDTDTQYF
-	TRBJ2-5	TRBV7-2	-	TGTGCCAGCAGCCCCCCAGCTGGGGGGTCTTCATCTTTAACGCAGTACTTC	CASSPPAGGSSSLTQYF
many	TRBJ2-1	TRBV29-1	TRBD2	TGCAGCGTTTATCTAGCGGGAGGGCTCTACAATGAGCAGTTCTTC	CSVYLAGGLYNEQFF
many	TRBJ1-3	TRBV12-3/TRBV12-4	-	TGTGCCAGCAGTTTGGCAGGGGATGTTGGAAACACCATATATTTT	CASSLAGDVGNTIYF